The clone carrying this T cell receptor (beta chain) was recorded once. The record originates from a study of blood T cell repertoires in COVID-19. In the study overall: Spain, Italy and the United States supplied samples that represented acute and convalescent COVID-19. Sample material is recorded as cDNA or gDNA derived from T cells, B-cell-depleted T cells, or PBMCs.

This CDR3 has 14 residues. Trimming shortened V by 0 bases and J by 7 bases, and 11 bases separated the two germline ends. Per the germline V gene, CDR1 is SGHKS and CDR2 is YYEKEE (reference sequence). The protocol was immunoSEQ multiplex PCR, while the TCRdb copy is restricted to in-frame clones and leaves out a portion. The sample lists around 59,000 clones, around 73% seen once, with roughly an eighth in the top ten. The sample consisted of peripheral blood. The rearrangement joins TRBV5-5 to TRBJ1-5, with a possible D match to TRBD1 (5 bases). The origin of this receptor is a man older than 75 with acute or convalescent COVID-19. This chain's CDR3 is CASSLGQGWQPQHF. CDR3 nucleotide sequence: TGTGCCAGCAGCTTGGGGCAGGGCTGGCAGCCCCAGCATTTT.